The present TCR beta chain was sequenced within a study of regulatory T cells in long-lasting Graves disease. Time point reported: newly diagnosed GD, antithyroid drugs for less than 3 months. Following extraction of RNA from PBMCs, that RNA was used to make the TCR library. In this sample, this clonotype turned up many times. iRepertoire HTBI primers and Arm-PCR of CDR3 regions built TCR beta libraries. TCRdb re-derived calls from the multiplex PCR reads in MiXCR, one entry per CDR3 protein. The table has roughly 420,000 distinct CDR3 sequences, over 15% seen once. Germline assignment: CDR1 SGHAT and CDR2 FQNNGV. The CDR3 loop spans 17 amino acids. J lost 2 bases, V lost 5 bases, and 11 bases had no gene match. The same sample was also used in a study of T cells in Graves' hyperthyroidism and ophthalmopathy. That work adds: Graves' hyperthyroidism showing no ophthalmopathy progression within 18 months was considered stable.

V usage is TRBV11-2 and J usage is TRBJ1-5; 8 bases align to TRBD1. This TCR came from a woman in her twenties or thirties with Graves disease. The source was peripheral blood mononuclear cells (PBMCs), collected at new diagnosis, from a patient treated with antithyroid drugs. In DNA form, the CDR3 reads TGTGCCAGCAGCCCAGCACTCACGGGACAGGGCAATCAGCCCCAGCATTTT. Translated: CASSPALTGQGNQPQHF.